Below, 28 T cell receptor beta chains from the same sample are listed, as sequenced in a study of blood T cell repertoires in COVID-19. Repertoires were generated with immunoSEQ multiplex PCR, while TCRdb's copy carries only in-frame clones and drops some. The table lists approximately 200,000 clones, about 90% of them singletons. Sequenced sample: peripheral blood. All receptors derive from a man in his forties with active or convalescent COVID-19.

The CDR3, as DNA: TGTGCCAGCGGGACCCGGACAGGGGGGAAGGATAGCAATCAGCCCCAGCATTTT. Amino acids: CASGTRTGGKDSNQPQHF. V gene TRBV2 combines with J gene TRBJ1-5, with 10 nucleotides matching TRBD1. V lost 8 bases to trimming and J lost 0 bases; unmatched junction nucleotides: 13. The CDR3 runs to 18 residues. Germline CDR1 and CDR2: SNHLY and FYNNEI. Based on the CDR3 plus reference TRBV2 and TRBJ1-5, the full variable domain is EPEVTQTPSHQVTQMGQEVILRCVPISNHLYFYWYRQILGQKVEFLVSFYNNEISEKSEIFDDQFSVERPDGSNFTLKIRSTKLEDSAMYFCASGTRTGGKDSNQPQHFGDGTRLSIL.

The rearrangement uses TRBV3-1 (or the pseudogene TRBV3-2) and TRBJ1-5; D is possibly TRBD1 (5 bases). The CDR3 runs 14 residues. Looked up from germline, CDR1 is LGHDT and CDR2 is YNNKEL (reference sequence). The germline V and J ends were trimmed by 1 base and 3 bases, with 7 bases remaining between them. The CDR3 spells CASSQGQNNQPQHF. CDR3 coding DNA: TGTGCCAGCAGCCAAGGACAGAACAATCAGCCCCAGCATTTT.

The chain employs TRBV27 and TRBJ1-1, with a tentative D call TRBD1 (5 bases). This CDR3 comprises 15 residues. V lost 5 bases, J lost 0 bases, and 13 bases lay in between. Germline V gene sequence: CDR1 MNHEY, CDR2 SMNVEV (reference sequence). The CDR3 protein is CASSGFDSLNTEAFF. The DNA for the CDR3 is TGTGCCAGCAGTGGGTTCGACAGTTTGAACACTGAAGCTTTCTTT.

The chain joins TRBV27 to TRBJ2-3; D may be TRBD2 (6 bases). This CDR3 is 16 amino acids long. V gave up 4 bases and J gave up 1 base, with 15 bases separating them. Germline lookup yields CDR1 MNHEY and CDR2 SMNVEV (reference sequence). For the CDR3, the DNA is TGTGCCAGCAGTTCCCACCTGCGGGGCGGCACAGATACGCAGTATTTT. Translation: CASSSHLRGGTDTQYF.

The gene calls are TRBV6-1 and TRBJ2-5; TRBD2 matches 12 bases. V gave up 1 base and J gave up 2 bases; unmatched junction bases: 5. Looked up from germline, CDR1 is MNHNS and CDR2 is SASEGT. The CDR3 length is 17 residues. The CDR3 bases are TGTGCCAGCAGTGAAGGGTGGACTAGCGGGATACAAGAGACCCAGTACTTC. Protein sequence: CASSEGWTSGIQETQYF.

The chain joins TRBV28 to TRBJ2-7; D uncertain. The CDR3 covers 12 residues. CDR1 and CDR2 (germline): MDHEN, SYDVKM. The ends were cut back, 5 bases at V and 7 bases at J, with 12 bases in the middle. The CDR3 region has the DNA TGTGCCAGCAGTAGACATCCGAATGAGCAGTACTTC. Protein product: CASSRHPNEQYF.

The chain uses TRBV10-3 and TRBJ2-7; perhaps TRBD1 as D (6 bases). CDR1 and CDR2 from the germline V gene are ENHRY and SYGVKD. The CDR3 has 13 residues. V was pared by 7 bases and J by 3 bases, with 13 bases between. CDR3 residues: CAINRDKIYEQYF. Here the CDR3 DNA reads TGTGCCATCAATAGGGACAAAATCTACGAGCAGTACTTC.

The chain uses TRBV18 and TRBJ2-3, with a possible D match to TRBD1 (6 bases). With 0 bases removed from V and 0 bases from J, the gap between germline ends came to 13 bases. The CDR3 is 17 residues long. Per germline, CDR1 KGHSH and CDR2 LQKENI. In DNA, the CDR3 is TGTGCCAGCTCACCACCCGGACAGACTACTAGCACAGATACGCAGTATTTT. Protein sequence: CASSPPGQTTSTDTQYF.

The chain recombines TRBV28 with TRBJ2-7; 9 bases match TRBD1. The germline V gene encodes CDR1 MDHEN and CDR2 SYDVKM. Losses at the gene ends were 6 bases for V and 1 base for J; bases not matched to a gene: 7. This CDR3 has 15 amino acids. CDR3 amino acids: CASSPVDRGSYEQYF. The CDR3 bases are TGTGCCAGCAGCCCGGTGGACAGGGGATCCTACGAGCAGTACTTC.

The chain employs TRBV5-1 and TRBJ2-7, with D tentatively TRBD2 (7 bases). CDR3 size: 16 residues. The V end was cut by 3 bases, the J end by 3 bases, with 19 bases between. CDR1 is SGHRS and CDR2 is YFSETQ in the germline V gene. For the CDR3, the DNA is TGCGCCAGCAGCTCCGGCGGGGGCAGCGGGGTCTACGAGCAGTACTTC. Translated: CASSSGGGSGVYEQYF.

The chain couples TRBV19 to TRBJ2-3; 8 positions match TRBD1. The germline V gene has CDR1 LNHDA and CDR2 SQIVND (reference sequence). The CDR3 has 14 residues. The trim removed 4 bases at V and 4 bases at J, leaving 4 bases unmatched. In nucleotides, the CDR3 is TGTGCCAGTAGTACGGACAGGGCGGCAGATACGCAGTATTTT. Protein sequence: CASSTDRAADTQYF.

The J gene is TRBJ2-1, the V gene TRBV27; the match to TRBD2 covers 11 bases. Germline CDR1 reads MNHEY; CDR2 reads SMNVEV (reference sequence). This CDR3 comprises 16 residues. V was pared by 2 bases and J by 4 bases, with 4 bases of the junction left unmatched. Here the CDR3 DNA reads TGTGCCAGCAGTTTAAAGGGACTAGCGGCGTACAATGAGCAGTTCTTC. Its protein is CASSLKGLAAYNEQFF.

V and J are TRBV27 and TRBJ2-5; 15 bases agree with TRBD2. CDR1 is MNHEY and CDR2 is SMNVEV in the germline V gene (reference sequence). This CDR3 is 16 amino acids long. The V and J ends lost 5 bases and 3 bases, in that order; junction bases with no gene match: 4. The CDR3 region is CASSHGLAGGKETQYF. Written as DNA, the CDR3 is TGTGCCAGCAGTCACGGACTAGCGGGGGGGAAAGAGACCCAGTACTTC.

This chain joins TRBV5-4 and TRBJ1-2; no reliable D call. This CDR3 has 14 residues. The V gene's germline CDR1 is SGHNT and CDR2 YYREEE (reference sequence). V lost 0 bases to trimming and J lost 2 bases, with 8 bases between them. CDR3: CASSLGYSNYGYTF. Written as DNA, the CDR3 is TGTGCCAGCAGCTTGGGATACAGCAACTATGGCTACACCTTC.

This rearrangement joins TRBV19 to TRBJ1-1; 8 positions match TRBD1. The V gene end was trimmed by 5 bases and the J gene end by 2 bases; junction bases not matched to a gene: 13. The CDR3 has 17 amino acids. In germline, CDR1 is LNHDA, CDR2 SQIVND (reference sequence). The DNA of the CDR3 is TGTGCCAGTAGTTTCAGGACAGGGCTTAGAAAAAACACTGAAGCTTTCTTT. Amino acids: CASSFRTGLRKNTEAFF.

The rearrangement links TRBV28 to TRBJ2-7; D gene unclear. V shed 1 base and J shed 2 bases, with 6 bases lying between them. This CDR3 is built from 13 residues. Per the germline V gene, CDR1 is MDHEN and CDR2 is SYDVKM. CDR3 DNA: TGTGCCAGCAGTTTATCCCCTACCTACGAGCAGTACTTC. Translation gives CASSLSPTYEQYF.

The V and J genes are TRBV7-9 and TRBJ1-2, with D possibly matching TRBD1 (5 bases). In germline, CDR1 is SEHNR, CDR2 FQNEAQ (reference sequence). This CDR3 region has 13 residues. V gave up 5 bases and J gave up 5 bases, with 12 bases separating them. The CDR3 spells CASSVDSQYGYTF. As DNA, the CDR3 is TGTGCCAGCAGCGTTGACAGTCAGTATGGCTACACCTTC.

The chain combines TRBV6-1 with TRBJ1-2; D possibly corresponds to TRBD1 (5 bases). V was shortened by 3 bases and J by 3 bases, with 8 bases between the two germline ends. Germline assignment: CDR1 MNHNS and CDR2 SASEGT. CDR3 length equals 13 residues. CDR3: CASSDGAHYGYTF. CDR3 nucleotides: TGTGCCAGCAGTGATGGGGCCCACTATGGCTACACCTTC.

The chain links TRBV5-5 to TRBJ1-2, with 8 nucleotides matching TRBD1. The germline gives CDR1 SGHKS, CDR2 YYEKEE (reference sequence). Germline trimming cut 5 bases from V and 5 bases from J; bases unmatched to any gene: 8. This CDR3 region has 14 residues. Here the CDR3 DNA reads TGTGCCAGCAGTTGGACAGGGACTCCTTATGGCTACACCTTC. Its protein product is CASSWTGTPYGYTF.

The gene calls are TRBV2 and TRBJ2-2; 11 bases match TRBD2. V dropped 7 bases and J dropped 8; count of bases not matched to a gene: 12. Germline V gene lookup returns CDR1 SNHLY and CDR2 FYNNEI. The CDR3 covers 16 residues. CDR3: CASKRELAGETGELFF. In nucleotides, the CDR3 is TGTGCCAGCAAACGCGAACTAGCGGGAGAGACGGGGGAGCTGTTTTTT.

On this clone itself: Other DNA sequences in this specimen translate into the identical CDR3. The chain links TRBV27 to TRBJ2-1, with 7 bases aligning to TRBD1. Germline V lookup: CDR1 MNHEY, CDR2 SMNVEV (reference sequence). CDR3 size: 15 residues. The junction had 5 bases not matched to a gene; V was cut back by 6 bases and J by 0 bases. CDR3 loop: CASSPGTASYNEQFF. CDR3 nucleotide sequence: TGTGCCAGCAGCCCTGGGACAGCCTCCTACAATGAGCAGTTCTTC.

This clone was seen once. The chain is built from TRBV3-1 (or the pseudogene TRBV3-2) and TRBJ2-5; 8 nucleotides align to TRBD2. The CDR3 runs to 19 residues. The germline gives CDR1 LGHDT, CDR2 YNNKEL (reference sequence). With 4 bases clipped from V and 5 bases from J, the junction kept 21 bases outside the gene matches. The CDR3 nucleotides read TGTGCCAGCAGCCCAGATGTTAGGTCCACAGCGGGGGTGGGGGAGACCCAGTACTTC. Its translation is CASSPDVRSTAGVGETQYF.

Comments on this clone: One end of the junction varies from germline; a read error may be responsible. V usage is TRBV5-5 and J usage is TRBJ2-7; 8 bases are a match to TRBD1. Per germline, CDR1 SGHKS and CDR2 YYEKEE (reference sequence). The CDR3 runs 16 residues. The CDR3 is CASSRTFGQGDYEQYF. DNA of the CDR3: TGTGCCAGCAGCCGGACCTTTGGACAGGGAGACTACGAACAGTACTTC. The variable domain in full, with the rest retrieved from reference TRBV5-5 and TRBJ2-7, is DAGVTQSPTHLIKTRGQQVTLRCSPISGHKSVSWYQQVLGQGPQFIFQYYEKEERGRGNFPDRFSARQFPNYSSELNVNALLLGDSALYLCASSRTFGQGDYEQYFGPGTRLTVT.

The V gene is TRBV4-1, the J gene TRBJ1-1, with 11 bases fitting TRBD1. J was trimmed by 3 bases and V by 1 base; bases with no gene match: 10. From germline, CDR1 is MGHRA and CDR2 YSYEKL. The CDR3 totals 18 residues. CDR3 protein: CASSQVAGQGAGHTEAFF. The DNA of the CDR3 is TGCGCCAGCAGCCAAGTAGCCGGACAGGGGGCTGGTCACACTGAAGCTTTCTTT.

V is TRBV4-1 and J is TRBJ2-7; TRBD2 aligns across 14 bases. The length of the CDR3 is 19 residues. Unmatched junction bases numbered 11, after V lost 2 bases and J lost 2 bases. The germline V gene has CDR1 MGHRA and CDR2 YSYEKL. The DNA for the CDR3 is TGCGCCAGCAGCCAATACACCGGGACTAGCGGGAGTGATGCCTACGAGCAGTACTTC. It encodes CASSQYTGTSGSDAYEQYF.

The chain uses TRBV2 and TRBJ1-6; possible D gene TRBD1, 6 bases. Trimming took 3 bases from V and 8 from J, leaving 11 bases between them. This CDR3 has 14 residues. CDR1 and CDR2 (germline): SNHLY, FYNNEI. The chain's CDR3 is CASSDLQGYSPLHF. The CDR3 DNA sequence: TGTGCCAGCAGTGATTTACAGGGTTATTCACCCCTCCACTTT.

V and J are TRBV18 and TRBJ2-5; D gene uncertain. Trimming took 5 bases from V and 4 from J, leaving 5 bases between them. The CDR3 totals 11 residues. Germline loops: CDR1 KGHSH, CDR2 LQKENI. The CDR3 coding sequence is TGTGCCAGCTCAACTCGAGAGACCCAGTACTTC. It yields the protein CASSTRETQYF.

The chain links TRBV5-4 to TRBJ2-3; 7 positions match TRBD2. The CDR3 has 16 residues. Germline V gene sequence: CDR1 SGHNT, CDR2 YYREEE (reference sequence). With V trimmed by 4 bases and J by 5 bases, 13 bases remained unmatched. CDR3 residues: CASSKRSPGGGDTQYF. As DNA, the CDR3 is TGTGCCAGCAGCAAAAGGTCTCCCGGCGGGGGAGATACGCAGTATTTT.